This note documents a single T cell receptor (beta chain) sequence. The antigen is undetermined. CDR3 length equals 13 residues. Germline V lookup: CDR1 LGHNA, CDR2 YSLEER. V was shortened by 1 base and J by 2 bases, with 4 bases between the two germline ends. Each patient was aged 18 to 65 and had newly diagnosed hyperthyroidism of under 2 months' duration. This entry comes from a study of T cells in Graves' hyperthyroidism and ophthalmopathy. Study-wide findings and caveats: The model identified upcoming ophthalmopathy a median approximately six months ahead of onset.

Amplification of TCR beta CDR3 regions used RNA as the template. Researchers ran a first-round RT-PCR on the TCR CDR3 using the HTBI primer set. Each CDR3 protein gets one entry after TCRdb re-called the multiplex PCR reads with MiXCR. The sample includes hundreds of thousands of distinct CDR3 sequences, around 15% seen only once; the top ten take more than 8.5%. The clonotype originates from a woman between 18 and 30 years old with Graves' hyperthyroidism. Material for sequencing was blood. The genes are TRBV4-3 and TRBJ2-3; D gene ambiguous. CDR3 region: CASSQAHTDTQYF. In DNA form, the CDR3 reads TGCGCCAGCAGCCAAGCACACACAGATACGCAGTATTTT.